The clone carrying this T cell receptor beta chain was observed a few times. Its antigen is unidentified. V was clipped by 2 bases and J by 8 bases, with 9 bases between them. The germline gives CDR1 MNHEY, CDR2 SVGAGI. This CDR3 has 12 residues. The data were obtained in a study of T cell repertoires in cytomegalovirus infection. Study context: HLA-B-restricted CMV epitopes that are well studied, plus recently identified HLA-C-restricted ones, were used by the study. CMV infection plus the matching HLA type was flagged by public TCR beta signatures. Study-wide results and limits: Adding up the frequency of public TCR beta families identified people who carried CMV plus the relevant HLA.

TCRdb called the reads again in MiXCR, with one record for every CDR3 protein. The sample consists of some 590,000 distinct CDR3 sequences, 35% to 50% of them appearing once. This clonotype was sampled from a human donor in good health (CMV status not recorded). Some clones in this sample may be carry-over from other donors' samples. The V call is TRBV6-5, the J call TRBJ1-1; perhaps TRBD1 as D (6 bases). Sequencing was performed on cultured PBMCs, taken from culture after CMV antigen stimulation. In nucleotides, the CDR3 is TGTGCCAGCAGTTACGGGACAATCGAAGCTTTCTTT. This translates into CASSYGTIEAFF.